This T cell receptor beta chain was recorded in a study of beta chain features in type 1 diabetes. Study conclusions and caveats: Patients with Type 1 diabetes showed moderately but significantly shorter TCRB CDR3s in all four CD4+ subsets.

Concerning this clone: Its antigen is currently unknown.

The CDR3 runs to 15 residues. Trimming left V 4 bases short and J 4 bases short, with 14 bases between. Germline CDR1 reads SGDLS; CDR2 reads YYNGEE. Expressed TCRB transcripts were sequenced because the entire RNA isolate underwent reverse transcription. The method was immunoSEQ multiplex PCR; TCRdb's version includes in-frame clones alone and lacks a portion of them. The data contain over 600,000 clones, around 11% of them singletons. Material: naive CD4+ T cells from blood. V gene TRBV9 combines with J gene TRBJ2-2; D remains unclear. The TCR originated in a man aged 30 to 45 with type 1 diabetes. CDR3 sequence reads: CASSPQYTLTGELFF. In DNA form, the CDR3 reads TGTGCCAGCAGCCCACAGTATACCCTCACCGGGGAGCTGTTTTTT.